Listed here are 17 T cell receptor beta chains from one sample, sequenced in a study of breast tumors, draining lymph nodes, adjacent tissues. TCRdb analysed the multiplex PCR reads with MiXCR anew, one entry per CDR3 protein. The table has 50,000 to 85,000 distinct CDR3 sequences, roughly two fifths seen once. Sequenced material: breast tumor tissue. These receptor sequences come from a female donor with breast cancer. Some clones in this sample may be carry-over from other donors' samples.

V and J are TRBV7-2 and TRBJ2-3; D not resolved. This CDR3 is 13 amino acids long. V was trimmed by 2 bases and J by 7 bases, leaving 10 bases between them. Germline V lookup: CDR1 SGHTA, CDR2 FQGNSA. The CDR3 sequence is CASSLQDANTQYF. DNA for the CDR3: TGTGCCAGCAGCTTACAGGACGCAAATACGCAGTATTTT.

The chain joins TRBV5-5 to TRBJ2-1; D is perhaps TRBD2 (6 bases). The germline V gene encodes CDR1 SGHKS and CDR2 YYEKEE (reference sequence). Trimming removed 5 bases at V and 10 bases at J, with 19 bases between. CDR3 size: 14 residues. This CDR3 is CASRSGLITGEQFF. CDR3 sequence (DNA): TGTGCCAGCAGGTCGGGACTGATCACCGGGGAGCAGTTCTTC.

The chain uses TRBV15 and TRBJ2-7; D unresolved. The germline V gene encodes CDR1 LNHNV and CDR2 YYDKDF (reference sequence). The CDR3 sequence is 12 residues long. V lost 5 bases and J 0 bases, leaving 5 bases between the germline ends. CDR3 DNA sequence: TGTGCCACCAGCGGTGTCTCCTACGAGCAGTACTTC. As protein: CATSGVSYEQYF.

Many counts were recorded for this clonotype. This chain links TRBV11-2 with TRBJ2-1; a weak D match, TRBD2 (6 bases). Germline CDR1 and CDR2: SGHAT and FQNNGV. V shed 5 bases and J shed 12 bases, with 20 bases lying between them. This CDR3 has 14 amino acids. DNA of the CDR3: TGTGCCAGCAGCCCCAGAGGGGCGGCGGGATGGCAGTTCTTC. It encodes CASSPRGAAGWQFF.

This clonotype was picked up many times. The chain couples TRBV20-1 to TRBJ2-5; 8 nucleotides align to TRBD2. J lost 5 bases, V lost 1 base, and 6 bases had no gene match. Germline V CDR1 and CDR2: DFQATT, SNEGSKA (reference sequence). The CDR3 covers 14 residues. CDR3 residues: CSARAIAGSETQYF. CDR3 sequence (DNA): TGCAGTGCTAGAGCTATAGCGGGATCTGAGACCCAGTACTTC.

CDR3: CASSPRTTGGAGWGKTQYF. DNA for the CDR3: TGTGCCAGCAGCCCCCGGACTACCGGGGGGGCCGGATGGGGGAAGACCCAGTACTTC. The chain carries TRBV5-5 and TRBJ2-5; 8 positions agree with TRBD2. V was clipped by 4 bases and J by 6 bases; unmatched bases: 23. The germline V gene encodes CDR1 SGHKS and CDR2 YYEKEE (reference sequence). CDR3 length: 19 residues.

CDR3 loop: CSAAGITDTQYF. The CDR3 DNA is TGCAGTGCCGCAGGGATCACAGATACGCAGTATTTT. This chain uses TRBV20-1 with TRBJ2-3; D is perhaps TRBD1 (5 bases). Per germline, CDR1 DFQATT and CDR2 SNEGSKA (reference sequence). CDR3 length equals 12 residues. V was pared by 6 bases and J by 2 bases, with 9 bases between.

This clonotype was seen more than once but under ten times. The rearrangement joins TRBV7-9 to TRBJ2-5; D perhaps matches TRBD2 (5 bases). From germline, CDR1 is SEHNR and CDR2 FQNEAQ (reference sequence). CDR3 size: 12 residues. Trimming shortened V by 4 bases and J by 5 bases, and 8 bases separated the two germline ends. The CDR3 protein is CASSSGEETQYF. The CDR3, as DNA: TGTGCCAGCAGCTCTGGGGAGGAGACCCAGTACTTC. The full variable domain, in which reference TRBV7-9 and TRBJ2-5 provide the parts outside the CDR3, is DTGVSQNPRHKITKRGQNVTFRCDPISEHNRLYWYRQTLGQGPEFLTYFQNEAQLEKSRLLSDRFSAERPKGSFSTLEIQRTEQGDSAMYLCASSSGEETQYFGPGTRLLVL.

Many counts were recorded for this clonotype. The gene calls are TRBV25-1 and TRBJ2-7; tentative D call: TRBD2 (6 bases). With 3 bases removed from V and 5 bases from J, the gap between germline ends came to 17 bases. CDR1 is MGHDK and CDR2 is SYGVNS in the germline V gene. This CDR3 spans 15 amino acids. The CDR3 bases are TGTGCCAGCAGTGACGGAGGGAGATATTTGGACGAGCAGTACTTC. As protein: CASSDGGRYLDEQYF.

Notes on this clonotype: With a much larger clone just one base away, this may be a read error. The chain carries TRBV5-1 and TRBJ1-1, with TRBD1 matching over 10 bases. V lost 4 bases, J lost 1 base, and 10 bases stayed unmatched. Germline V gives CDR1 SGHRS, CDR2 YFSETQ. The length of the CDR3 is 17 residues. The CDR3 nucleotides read TGCGCCAGCAGCCCCGTTAGGACAGGGGGAACGAACACTGAAGCTTTCTTT. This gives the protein CASSPVRTGGTNTEAFF.

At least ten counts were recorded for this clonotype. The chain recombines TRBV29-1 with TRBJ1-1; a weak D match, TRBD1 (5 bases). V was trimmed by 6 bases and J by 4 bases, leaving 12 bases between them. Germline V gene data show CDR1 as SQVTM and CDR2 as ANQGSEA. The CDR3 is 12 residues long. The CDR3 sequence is CSVSQGTTEAFF. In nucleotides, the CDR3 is TGCAGCGTCTCGCAGGGAACCACTGAAGCTTTCTTT.

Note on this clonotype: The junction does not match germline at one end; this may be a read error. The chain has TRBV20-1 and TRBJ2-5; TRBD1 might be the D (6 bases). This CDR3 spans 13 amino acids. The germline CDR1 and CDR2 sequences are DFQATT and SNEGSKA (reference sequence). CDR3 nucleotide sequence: TGCAGTGCTAGGAGGGGGACCAGAGAGAACCAGTACTTC. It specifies CSARRGTRENQYF.

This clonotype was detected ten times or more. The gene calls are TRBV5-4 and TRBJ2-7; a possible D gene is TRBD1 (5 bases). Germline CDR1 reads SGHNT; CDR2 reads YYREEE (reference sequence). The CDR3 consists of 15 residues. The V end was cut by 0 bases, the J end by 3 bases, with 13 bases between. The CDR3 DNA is TGTGCCAGCAGCTTGGCGGCACAGGCTGACTACGAGCAGTACTTC. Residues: CASSLAAQADYEQYF. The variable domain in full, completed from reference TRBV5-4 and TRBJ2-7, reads ETGVTQSPTHLIKTRGQQVTLRCSSQSGHNTVSWYQQALGQGPQFIFQYYREEENGRGNFPPRFSGLQFPNYSSELNVNALELDDSALYLCASSLAAQADYEQYFGPGTRLTVT.

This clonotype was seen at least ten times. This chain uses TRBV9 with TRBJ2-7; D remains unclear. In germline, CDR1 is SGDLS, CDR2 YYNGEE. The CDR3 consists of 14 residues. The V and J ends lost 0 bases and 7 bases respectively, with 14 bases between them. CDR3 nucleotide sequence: TGTGCCAGCAGCGTAGGTAACGGAGCCATGGAGCAGTACTTC. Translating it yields CASSVGNGAMEQYF.

The CDR3 sequence is CSARAWGLAGGRATDTQYF. The CDR3 DNA is TGCAGTGCTAGAGCTTGGGGACTAGCGGGGGGGCGCGCCACAGATACGCAGTATTTT. The chain recombines TRBV20-1 with TRBJ2-3, with 16 bases matching TRBD2. Germline CDR1 reads DFQATT; CDR2 reads SNEGSKA (reference sequence). J was trimmed by 2 bases and V by 1 base; bases with no gene match: 9. The CDR3 sequence is 19 residues long.

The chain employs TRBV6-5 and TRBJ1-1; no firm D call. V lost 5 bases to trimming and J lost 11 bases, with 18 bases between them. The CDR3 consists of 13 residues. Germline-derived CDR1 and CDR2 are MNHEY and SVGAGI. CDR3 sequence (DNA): TGTGCCAGCAGTCCTTCAGATTTTTTTTCGGCTTTCTTT. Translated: CASSPSDFFSAFF.

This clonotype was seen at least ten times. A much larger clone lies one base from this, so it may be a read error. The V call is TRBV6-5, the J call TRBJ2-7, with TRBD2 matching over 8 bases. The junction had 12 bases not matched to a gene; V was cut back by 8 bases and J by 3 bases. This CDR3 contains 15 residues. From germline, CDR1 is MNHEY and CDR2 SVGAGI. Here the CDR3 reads CASGHSGAIYYEQYF. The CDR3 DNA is TGTGCCAGCGGGCATAGCGGGGCAATTTACTACGAGCAGTACTTC.